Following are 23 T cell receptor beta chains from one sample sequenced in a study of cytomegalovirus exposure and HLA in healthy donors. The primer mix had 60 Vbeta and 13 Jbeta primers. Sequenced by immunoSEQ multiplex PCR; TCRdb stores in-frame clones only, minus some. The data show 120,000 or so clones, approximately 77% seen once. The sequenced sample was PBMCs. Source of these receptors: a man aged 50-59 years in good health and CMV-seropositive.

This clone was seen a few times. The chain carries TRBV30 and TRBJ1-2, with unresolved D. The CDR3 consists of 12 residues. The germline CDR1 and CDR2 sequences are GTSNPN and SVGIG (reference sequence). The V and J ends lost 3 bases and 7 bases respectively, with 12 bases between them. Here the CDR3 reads CAWRRGFSGYTF. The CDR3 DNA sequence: TGTGCCTGGAGGCGAGGGTTCTCTGGCTACACCTTC. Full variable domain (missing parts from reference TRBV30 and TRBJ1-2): SQTIHQWPATLVQPVGSPLSLECTVEGTSNPNLYWYRQAAGRGLQLLFYSVGIGQISSEVPQNLSASRPQDRQFILSSKKLLLSDSGFYLCAWRRGFSGYTFGSGTRLTVV.

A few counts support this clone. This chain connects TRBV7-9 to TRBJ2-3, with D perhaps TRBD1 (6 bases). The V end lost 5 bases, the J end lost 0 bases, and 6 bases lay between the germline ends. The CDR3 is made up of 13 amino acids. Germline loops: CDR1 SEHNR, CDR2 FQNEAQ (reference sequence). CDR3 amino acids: CASSQGSTDTQYF. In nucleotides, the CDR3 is TGTGCCAGCAGCCAGGGGAGCACAGATACGCAGTATTTT. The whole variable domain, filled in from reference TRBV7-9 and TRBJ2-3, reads DTGVSQNPRHKITKRGQNVTFRCDPISEHNRLYWYRQTLGQGPEFLTYFQNEAQLEKSRLLSDRFSAERPKGSFSTLEIQRTEQGDSAMYLCASSQGSTDTQYFGPGTRLTVL.

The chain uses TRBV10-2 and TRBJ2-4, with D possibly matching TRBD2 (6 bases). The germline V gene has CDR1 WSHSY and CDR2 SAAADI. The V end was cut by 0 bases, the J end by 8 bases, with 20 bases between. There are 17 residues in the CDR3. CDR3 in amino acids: CASSESGRDNLKDIQYF. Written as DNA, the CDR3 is TGCGCCAGCAGTGAGTCCGGGCGGGATAACCTAAAGGACATTCAGTACTTC.

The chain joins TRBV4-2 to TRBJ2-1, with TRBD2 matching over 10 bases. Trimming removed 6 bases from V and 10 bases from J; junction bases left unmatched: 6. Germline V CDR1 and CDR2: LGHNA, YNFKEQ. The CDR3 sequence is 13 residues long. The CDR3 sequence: CASRGTSVLEQFF. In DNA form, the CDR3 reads TGTGCCAGCAGGGGGACTAGCGTTTTGGAGCAGTTCTTC.

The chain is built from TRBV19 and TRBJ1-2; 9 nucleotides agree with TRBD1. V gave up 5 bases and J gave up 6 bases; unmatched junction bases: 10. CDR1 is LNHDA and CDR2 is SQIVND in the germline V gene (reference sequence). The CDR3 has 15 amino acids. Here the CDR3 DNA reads TGTGCCAGTAGTTTTTCAACCGGGACAGGGAATGGCTACACCTTC. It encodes CASSFSTGTGNGYTF.

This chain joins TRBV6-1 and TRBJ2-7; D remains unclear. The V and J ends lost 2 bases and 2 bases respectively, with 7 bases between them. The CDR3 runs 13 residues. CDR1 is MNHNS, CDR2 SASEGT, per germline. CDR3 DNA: TGTGCCAGCAGTGAATGGGCCCCCTACGAGCAGTACTTC. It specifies CASSEWAPYEQYF.

The chain's CDR3 is CASSPGQGVSEQFF. The CDR3 bases are TGTGCCAGCAGCCCGGGACAGGGGGTGAGTGAGCAGTTCTTC. This chain connects TRBV9 to TRBJ2-1, with TRBD1 matching over 11 bases. This CDR3 has 14 amino acids. J was trimmed by 9 bases and V by 4 bases; bases with no gene match: 6. Germline V gene lookup returns CDR1 SGDLS and CDR2 YYNGEE.

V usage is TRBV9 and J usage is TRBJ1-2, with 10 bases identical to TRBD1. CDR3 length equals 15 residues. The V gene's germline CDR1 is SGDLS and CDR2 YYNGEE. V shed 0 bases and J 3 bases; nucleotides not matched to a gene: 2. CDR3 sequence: CASSVDGTGDYGYTF. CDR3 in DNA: TGTGCCAGCAGCGTAGACGGGACAGGGGACTATGGCTACACCTTC.

This CDR3 is CASSPQGQGNTEAFF. The CDR3 DNA follows: TGTGCCAGCAGTCCGCAGGGCCAGGGGAACACTGAAGCTTTCTTT. The V and J genes are TRBV2 and TRBJ1-1; tentatively, D is TRBD1 (5 bases). V lost 5 bases and J lost 1, with 14 bases in between. Germline lookup yields CDR1 SNHLY and CDR2 FYNNEI. CDR3 length: 15 amino acids.

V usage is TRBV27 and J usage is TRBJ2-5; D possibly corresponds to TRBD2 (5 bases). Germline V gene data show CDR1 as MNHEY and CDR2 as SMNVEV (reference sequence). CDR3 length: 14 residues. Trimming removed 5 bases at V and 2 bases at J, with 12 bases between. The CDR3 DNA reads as TGTGCCAGCAGTCCCCGGAGGTCACAAGAGACCCAGTACTTC. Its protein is CASSPRRSQETQYF.

The CDR3 protein is CASSYGTGGTYGYTF. CDR3 DNA sequence: TGTGCCAGCAGTTACGGGACAGGAGGAACCTATGGCTACACCTTC. The chain is built from TRBV6-5 and TRBJ1-2, with 8 bases that match TRBD1. V gave up 2 bases and J gave up 4 bases; unmatched junction bases: 6. The length of the CDR3 is 15 residues. Germline V gives CDR1 MNHEY, CDR2 SVGAGI.

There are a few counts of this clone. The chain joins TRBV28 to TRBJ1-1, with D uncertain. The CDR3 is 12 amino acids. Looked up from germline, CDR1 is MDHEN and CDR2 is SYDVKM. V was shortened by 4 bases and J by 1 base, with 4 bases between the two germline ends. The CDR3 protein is CASSSSNTEAFF. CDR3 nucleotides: TGTGCCAGCAGTTCCTCGAACACTGAAGCTTTCTTT.

The CDR3 DNA sequence: TGTGCCAGCTCAGGGGCCAGCTCAAACTATGGCTACACCTTC. Its translation is CASSGASSNYGYTF. This rearrangement joins TRBV18 to TRBJ1-2, with a tentative D call TRBD1 (5 bases). The germline CDR1 and CDR2 sequences are KGHSH and LQKENI. V gave up 5 bases and J gave up 2 bases, with 12 bases separating them. This CDR3 comprises 14 residues.

The CDR3 is CASSLGHSGYTF. The CDR3 bases are TGCGCCAGCAGCTTGGGACATTCTGGCTACACCTTC. The gene calls are TRBV5-1 and TRBJ1-2, with no clear D. V gave up 0 bases and J gave up 7 bases, with 7 bases separating them. This CDR3 is built from 12 residues. CDR1 SGHRS and CDR2 YFSETQ come from the germline V gene.

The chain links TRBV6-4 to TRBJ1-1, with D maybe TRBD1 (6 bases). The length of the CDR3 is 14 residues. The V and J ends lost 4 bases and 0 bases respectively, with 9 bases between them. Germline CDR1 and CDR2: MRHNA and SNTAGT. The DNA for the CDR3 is TGTGCCAGCAGTGCTACAGGGATGAACACTGAAGCTTTCTTT. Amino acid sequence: CASSATGMNTEAFF.

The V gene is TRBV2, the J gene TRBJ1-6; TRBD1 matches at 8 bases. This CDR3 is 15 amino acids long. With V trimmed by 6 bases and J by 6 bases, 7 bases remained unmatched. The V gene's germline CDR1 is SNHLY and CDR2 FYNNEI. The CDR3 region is CASRTPDRVNSPLHF. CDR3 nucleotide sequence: TGTGCCAGCAGGACTCCGGACAGGGTTAATTCACCCCTCCACTTT.

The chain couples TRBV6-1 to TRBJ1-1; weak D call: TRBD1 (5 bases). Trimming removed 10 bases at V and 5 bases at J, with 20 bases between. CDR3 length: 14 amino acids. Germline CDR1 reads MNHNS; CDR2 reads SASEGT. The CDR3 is CATQGPKQGTEAFF. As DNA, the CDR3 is TGTGCCACCCAAGGGCCTAAGCAGGGTACTGAAGCTTTCTTT.

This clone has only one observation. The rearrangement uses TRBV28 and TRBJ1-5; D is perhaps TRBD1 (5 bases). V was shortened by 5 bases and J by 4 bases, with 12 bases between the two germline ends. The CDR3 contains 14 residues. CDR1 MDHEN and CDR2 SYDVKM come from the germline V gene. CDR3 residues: CASSPGTWNQPQHF. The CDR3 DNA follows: TGTGCCAGCAGTCCTGGGACTTGGAATCAGCCCCAGCATTTT. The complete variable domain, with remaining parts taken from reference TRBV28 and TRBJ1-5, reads DVKVTQSSRYLVKRTGEKVFLECVQDMDHENMFWYRQDPGLGLRLIYFSYDVKMKEKGDIPEGYSVSREKKERFSLILESASTNQTSMYLCASSPGTWNQPQHFGDGTRLSIL.

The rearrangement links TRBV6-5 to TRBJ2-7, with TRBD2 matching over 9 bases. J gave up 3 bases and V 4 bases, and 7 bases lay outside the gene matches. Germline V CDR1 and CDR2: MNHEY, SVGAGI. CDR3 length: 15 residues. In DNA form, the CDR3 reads TGTGCCAGCAGTTCGTCCCTAGCGGGAAGCTACGAGCAGTACTTC. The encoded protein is CASSSSLAGSYEQYF.

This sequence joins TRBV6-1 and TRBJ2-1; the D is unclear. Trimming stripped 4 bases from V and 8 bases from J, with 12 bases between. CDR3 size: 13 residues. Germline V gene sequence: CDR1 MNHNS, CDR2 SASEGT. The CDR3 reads CASSALVIHEQFF. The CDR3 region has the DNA TGTGCCAGCAGTGCTCTAGTCATCCATGAGCAGTTCTTC.

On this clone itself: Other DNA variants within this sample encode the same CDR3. CDR3 sequence: CASSLGARNYGYTF. In DNA, the CDR3 is TGTGCCAGCAGTTTGGGGGCGCGAAACTATGGCTACACCTTC. The V and J genes are TRBV28 and TRBJ1-2, with D perhaps matching TRBD1 (6 bases). Germline V gene lookup returns CDR1 MDHEN and CDR2 SYDVKM. This CDR3 has 14 amino acids. Trimming shortened V by 3 bases and J by 2 bases, and 10 bases separated the two germline ends.

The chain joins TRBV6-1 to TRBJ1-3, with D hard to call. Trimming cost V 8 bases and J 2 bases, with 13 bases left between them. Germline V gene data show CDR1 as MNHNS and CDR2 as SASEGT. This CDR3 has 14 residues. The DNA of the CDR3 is TGTGCCAGCGAACCCCAGACACCTGGAAACACCATATATTTT. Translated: CASEPQTPGNTIYF.

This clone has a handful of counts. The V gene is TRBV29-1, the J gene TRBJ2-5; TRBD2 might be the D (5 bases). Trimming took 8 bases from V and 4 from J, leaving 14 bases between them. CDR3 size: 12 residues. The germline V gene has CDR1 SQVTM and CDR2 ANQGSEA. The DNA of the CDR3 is TGCAGCTCCGCAGCTGGGAGAGAGACCCAGTACTTC. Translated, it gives CSSAAGRETQYF. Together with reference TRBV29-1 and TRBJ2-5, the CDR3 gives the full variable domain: SAVISQKPSRDICQRGTSLTIQCQVDSQVTMMFWYRQQPGQSLTLIATANQGSEATYESGFVIDKFPISRPNLTFSTLTVSNMSPEDSSIYLCSSAAGRETQYFGPGTRLLVL.